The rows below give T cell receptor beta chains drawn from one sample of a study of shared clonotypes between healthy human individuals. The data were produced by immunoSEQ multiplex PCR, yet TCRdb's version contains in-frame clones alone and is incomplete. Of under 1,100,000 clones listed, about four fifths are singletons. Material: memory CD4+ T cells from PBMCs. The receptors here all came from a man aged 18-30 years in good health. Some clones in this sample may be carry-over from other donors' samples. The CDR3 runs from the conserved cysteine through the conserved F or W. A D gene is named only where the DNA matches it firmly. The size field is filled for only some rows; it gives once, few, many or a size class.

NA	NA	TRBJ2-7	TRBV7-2	CASSLVRQLTYEQYF	TGTGCCAGCAGCTTAGTTCGGCAGTTGACCTACGAGCAGTACTTC
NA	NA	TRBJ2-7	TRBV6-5	CASSLFGGPHYEQYF	TGTGCCAGCAGCCTATTCGGGGGGCCCCACTACGAGCAGTACTTC
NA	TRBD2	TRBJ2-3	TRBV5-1	CASSLSGLAGDTQYF	TGCGCCAGCAGCTTGTCTGGACTAGCAGGGGATACGCAGTATTTT
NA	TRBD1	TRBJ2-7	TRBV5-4	CASSQQETGAYEQYF	TGTGCCAGCAGCCAACAGGAGACAGGGGCATACGAGCAGTACTTC
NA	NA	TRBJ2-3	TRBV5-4	CASSNGQSTDTQYF	TGTGCCAGCAGCAACGGGCAGAGCACAGATACGCAGTATTTT
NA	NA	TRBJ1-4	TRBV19	CASTQGRTNEKLFF	TGTGCCAGTACGCAGGGGAGAACTAATGAAAAACTGTTTTTT
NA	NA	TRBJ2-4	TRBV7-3	CASSFRATVLQYF	TGTGCCAGCAGTTTCAGGGCAACCGTCCTTCAGTACTTC
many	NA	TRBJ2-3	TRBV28	CASSLLTDTQYF	TGTGCCAGCAGTTTATTAACAGATACGCAGTATTTT
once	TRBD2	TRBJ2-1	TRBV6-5	CASSYSSGSNEQFF	TGTGCCAGCAGTTACTCCAGCGGGAGTAATGAGCAGTTCTTC
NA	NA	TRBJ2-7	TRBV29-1	CSVVSGGTYEQYF	TGCAGCGTTGTTTCAGGGGGGACCTACGAGCAGTACTTC
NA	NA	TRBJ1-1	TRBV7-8	CASSLQMLNTEAFF	TGTGCCAGCAGCTTACAGATGTTGAACACTGAAGCTTTCTTT